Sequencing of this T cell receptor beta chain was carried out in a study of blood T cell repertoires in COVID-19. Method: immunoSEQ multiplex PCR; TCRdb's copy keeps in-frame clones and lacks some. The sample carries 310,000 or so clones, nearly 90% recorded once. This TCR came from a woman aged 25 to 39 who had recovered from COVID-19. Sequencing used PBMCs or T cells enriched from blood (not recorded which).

CDR3 sequence reads: CASSPSTGTGGALYGYTF. In nucleotides, the CDR3 is TGTGCCAGCAGCCCCTCAACCGGGACAGGGGGCGCGTTATATGGCTACACCTTC. The chain couples TRBV7-2 to TRBJ1-2; 12 bases align to TRBD1. CDR3 length: 18 amino acids. V shed 5 bases, J shed 5 bases, and the junction held 15 bases outside the gene matches. The germline gives CDR1 SGHTA, CDR2 FQGNSA. The full variable domain, with the rest looked up from reference TRBV7-2 and TRBJ1-2, is GAGVSQSPSNKVTEKGKDVELRCDPISGHTALYWYRQSLGQGLEFLIYFQGNSAPDKSGLPSDRFSAERTGGSVSTLTIQRTQQEDSAVYLCASSPSTGTGGALYGYTFGSGTRLTVV.